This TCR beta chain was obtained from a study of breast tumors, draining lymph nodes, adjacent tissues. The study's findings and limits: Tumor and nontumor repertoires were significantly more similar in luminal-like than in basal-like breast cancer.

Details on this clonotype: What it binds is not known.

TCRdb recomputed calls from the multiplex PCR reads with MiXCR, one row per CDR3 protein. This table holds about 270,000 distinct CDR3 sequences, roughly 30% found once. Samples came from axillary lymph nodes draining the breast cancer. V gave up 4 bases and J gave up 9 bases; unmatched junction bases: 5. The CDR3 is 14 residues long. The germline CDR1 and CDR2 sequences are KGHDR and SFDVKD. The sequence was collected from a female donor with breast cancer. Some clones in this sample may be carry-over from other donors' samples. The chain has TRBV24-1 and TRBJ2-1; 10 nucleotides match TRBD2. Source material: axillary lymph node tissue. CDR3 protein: CATSDLAGVREQFF. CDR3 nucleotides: TGTGCCACCAGTGACCTAGCGGGAGTCCGTGAGCAGTTCTTC.